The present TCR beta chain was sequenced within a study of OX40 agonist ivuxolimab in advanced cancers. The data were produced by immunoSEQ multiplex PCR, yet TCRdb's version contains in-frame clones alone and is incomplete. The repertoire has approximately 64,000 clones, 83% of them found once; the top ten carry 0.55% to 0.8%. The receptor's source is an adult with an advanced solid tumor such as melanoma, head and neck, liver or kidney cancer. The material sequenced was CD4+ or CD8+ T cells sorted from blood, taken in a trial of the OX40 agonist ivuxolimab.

The CDR3 is CASSLDEGTDTQYF. The CDR3 DNA follows: TGCGCCAGCAGCTTGGATGAGGGAACAGATACGCAGTATTTT. This chain links TRBV5-1 with TRBJ2-3, with TRBD2 as a possible D gene (5 bases). V gave up 0 bases and J gave up 3 bases, with 8 bases separating them. CDR3 length equals 14 residues. Looked up from germline, CDR1 is SGHRS and CDR2 is YFSETQ.